These T cell receptor beta chains were read from a single sample in a study of response to subunit inactivated influenza vaccine. TCRdb re-derived calls from the RT-PCR reads in MiXCR, one entry per CDR3 protein. The top ten clones hold under 15% of a sample with 500,000 to 600,000 distinct CDR3 sequences, 13% of them seen once. The sequenced sample was PBMCs from blood, obtained about 6 weeks after vaccination. The receptor set was obtained from a man in his fifties or sixties who received an inactivated influenza vaccine. The CDR3 runs from the conserved cysteine through the conserved F or W. The D gene is left open where the match is weak. Rows give clone size only sometimes, using once, few, many, or a class for an expanded clone.

cdr3_aa cdr3_nt j_call v_call d_call clone_size
CASSFLPETGSLFIATDTQYF TGTGCCAGCAGTTTTCTTCCCGAGACAGGATCTCTTTTCATCGCCACAGATACGCAGTATTTT TRBJ2-3 TRBV12-3/TRBV12-4 . .
CASSTHGAGTYNEQFF TGTGCCAGCAGTACTCACGGAGCGGGGACATACAATGAGCAGTTCTTC TRBJ2-1 TRBV28 . few
CASSATSGTFTDTQYF TGTGCCAGCAGTGCGACTAGCGGGACCTTCACAGATACGCAGTATTTT TRBJ2-3 TRBV28 TRBD2 few
CASSQDIKRGLTYNEQFF TGCGCCAGCAGCCAAGATATAAAGCGGGGGCTTACCTACAATGAGCAGTTCTTC TRBJ2-1 TRBV4-3 TRBD2 few
CASSGDSYSNQPQHF TGTGCCAGCAGCGGGGACAGTTATAGCAATCAGCCCCAGCATTTT TRBJ1-5 TRBV2 TRBD1 .
CASRPPGGPGNEQFF TGTGCCAGCCGTCCGCCGGGAGGGCCGGGCAATGAGCAGTTCTTC TRBJ2-1 TRBV12-3/TRBV12-4 TRBD2 few
CASRFWGGTTSSYNEQFF TGCGCCAGCAGGTTCTGGGGGGGGACAACGTCCTCCTACAATGAGCAGTTCTTC TRBJ2-1 TRBV5-1 . .
CASSLWVGSSGANVLTF TGTGCCAGCAGCTTATGGGTAGGATCCTCTGGGGCCAACGTCCTGACTTTC TRBJ2-6 TRBV7-2 . once
CGGRSSYNSPLHF TGTGGAGGCCGGAGCTCCTATAATTCACCCCTCCATTTT TRBJ1-6 TRBV7-2 . many
CSAKAWDRGEKLFF TGCAGTGCTAAGGCCTGGGACAGGGGCGAAAAACTGTTTTTT TRBJ1-4 TRBV20-1 TRBD1 few
CSVGGTSGSSYNEQFF TGCAGCGTCGGGGGGACTAGCGGGAGCTCCTACAATGAGCAGTTCTTC TRBJ2-1 TRBV29-1 TRBD2 few
CSAGLGGTDTQYF TGCAGTGCTGGACTAGGGGGCACAGATACGCAGTATTTT TRBJ2-3 TRBV20-1 TRBD2 .
CASSPVEGKVLAEQYF TGTGCCAGCTCACCCGTTGAGGGTAAAGTATTGGCGGAGCAGTACTTC TRBJ2-7 TRBV18 . .
CASSQARDGYTF TGTGCCAGCAGCCAAGCCAGGGATGGCTACACCTTC TRBJ1-2 TRBV4-2 . few
CASSVEGTANIKRAFF TGTGCCAGCAGCGTAGAAGGGACAGCCAACATTAAGCGAGCTTTCTTT TRBJ1-1 TRBV9 TRBD1 few
CASSSRAGYRFF TGTGCCAGCAGTTCCCGAGCGGGGTATCGGTTCTTC TRBJ2-1 TRBV12-3/TRBV12-4 TRBD2 few
CASSPTTGDEAFF TGTGCCAGCAGCCCGACGACAGGGGACGAAGCTTTCTTT TRBJ1-1 TRBV3-1 TRBD1 .
CASSQDVGEAPLHF TGCGCCAGCAGCCAAGATGTGGGGGAGGCACCCCTCCACTTT TRBJ1-6 TRBV4-3 . few
CASSGSRDGTKEYF TGTGCCAGCAGCGGAAGCCGGGACGGCACGAAGGAGTACTTC TRBJ2-7 TRBV7-8 . few
CASSPFFLGNTGELFF TGTGCCAGCAGTCCCTTTTTTCTGGGGAACACCGGGGAGCTGTTTTTT TRBJ2-2 TRBV5-6 . few
CSAGDRGIGYEQYF TGCAGTGCTGGAGACAGGGGGATAGGCTACGAGCAGTACTTC TRBJ2-7 TRBV20-1 TRBD1 few
CASSQARPEETQYF TGTGCCAGCAGCCAAGCGCGGCCGGAAGAGACCCAGTACTTC TRBJ2-5 TRBV3-1 . few
CASSTTYRATEAFF TGTGCCAGCAGTACGACATATAGAGCCACTGAAGCTTTCTTT TRBJ1-1 TRBV6-2/TRBV6-3 . few
CASSETGGFEKLFF TGTGCCAGCAGCGAGACAGGGGGTTTTGAAAAACTGTTTTTT TRBJ1-4 TRBV7-2 TRBD1 .
CASSLAIGVSGNTIYF TGTGCCAGCAGCTTAGCGATCGGGGTGAGCGGAAACACCATATATTTT TRBJ1-3 TRBV7-9 . few
CASSPPGQGTGELFF TGTGCCAGCAGTCCACCGGGACAGGGCACCGGGGAGCTGTTTTTT TRBJ2-2 TRBV6-2/TRBV6-3 TRBD1 many
CASSLGTSGRAQFF TGTGCCAGCAGCTTAGGGACTAGCGGGAGGGCCCAGTTCTTC TRBJ2-1 TRBV7-6 TRBD2 .
CSVEDPIGLTDTQYF TGCAGCGTTGAAGATCCCATCGGACTAACAGATACGCAGTATTTT TRBJ2-3 TRBV29-1 . many
CSVQGAFNEQFF TGCAGTGTACAGGGGGCCTTCAATGAGCAGTTCTTC TRBJ2-1 TRBV20-1 TRBD1 many
CASSSRDRGYNEQFF TGTGCCAGCAGCTCCCGGGACAGGGGCTACAATGAGCAGTTCTTC TRBJ2-1 TRBV7-8 TRBD1 .
CAWSVTPLGARNTQYF TGTGCCTGGAGTGTAACCCCCCTGGGGGCGAGGAACACCCAGTACTTC TRBJ2-5 TRBV30 . .
CSAQGGDSPNTGELFF TGCAGTGCTCAGGGAGGGGACAGCCCGAACACCGGGGAGCTGTTTTTT TRBJ2-2 TRBV20-1 . .
CSASVTGRSEQYF TGCAGTGCTAGTGTGACGGGTCGGTCCGAGCAGTACTTC TRBJ2-7 TRBV20-1 . few
CASSPLLRGALETQYF TGTGCCAGCAGCCCTCTGTTGCGGGGGGCCCTGGAGACCCAGTACTTC TRBJ2-5 TRBV7-9 TRBD2 few
CASSLGAWTAGF TGTGCCAGCAGCTTAGGGGCATGGACCGCTGGTTTC TRBJ1-2 TRBV7-2 . .
CASSRRGQGEREAFF TGCGCCAGCAGCCGGCGAGGACAGGGGGAACGAGAAGCTTTCTTT TRBJ1-1 TRBV4-1 TRBD1 few
CASSGWTGVGEQYF TGTGCCAGCAGTGGCTGGACAGGGGTCGGCGAGCAGTACTTC TRBJ2-7 TRBV6-2/TRBV6-3 TRBD1 .
CASSQGGRAAGLAKNIQYF TGCGCCAGCAGCCAAGGGGGGCGCGCGGCCGGACTAGCCAAAAACATTCAGTACTTC TRBJ2-4 TRBV4-1 . .
CSARGTSASNEQFF TGCAGTGCTAGAGGGACTAGTGCGTCTAATGAGCAGTTCTTC TRBJ2-1 TRBV20-1 TRBD2 many
CASSLTLAGGLDTQYF TGTGCCAGCAGCTTGACCCTCGCGGGGGGGCTGGATACGCAGTATTTT TRBJ2-3 TRBV5-5 TRBD2 few
CASSEGSGNTGELFF TGTGCCAGCAGTGAAGGTAGCGGGAACACCGGGGAGCTGTTTTTT TRBJ2-2 TRBV2 . .
CASSEGSWDTEAFF TGTGCCAGCAGTGAAGGGAGTTGGGACACTGAAGCTTTCTTT TRBJ1-1 TRBV25-1 . .
CASTTNRVRTDTQYF TGTGCCAGCACCACAAACCGGGTGCGCACAGATACGCAGTATTTT TRBJ2-3 TRBV7-9 . .
CASSFLYQGAYEQYF TGTGCCAGCAGCTTCCTCTACCAGGGGGCCTACGAGCAGTACTTC TRBJ2-7 TRBV7-2 TRBD1 few
CASSLSQGRDEQFF TGCGCCAGCAGCTTGTCACAGGGACGGGATGAGCAGTTCTTC TRBJ2-1 TRBV5-1 . .
CASSSHDRYWGNQPQHF TGTGCCAGCAGTTCGCATGACAGGTACTGGGGCAATCAGCCCCAGCATTTT TRBJ1-5 TRBV12-3/TRBV12-4 . .
CASSQDITQYF TGTGCCAGCAGCCAAGATATAACCCAGTACTTC TRBJ2-5 TRBV3-1 . few
CASSPRPGNTIYF TGTGCCAGCAGCCCCCGACCTGGAAACACCATATATTTT TRBJ1-3 TRBV7-2 . .
CATSDSERRLSYNEQFF TGTGCCACCAGTGATTCCGAACGACGGCTTTCCTACAATGAGCAGTTCTTC TRBJ2-1 TRBV24-1 . .
CASSPTSGTVDEQFF TGTGCCAGCTCACCTACTTCCGGGACAGTGGACGAGCAGTTCTTC TRBJ2-1 TRBV18 TRBD1 .
CASSFGGSTNSPLHF TGTGCCAGCAGCTTCGGGGGATCAACTAATTCACCCCTCCACTTT TRBJ1-6 TRBV5-6 . .
CASSLGPPVAEETQYF TGTGCCAGCAGCTTGGGGCCCCCCGTCGCCGAAGAGACCCAGTACTTC TRBJ2-5 TRBV5-6 . .
CASRPTGSLYGYTF TGTGCCAGCAGACCTACAGGGTCACTCTATGGCTACACCTTC TRBJ1-2 TRBV27 . .
CASSYRGTLYTGELFF TGTGCCAGCAGTTACCGCGGGACACTATACACCGGGGAGCTGTTTTTT TRBJ2-2 TRBV6-2/TRBV6-3 . .